Below, one T cell receptor (beta chain) is given with its context. Germline CDR1 is KGHDR and CDR2 is SFDVKD. The CDR3 spans 16 residues. V gave up 4 bases and J gave up 0 bases, with 11 bases separating them. Libraries were prepared by immunoSEQ multiplex PCR; TCRdb keeps only in-frame clonotypes and omits some of them. The sample includes 95,000 to 150,000 clones, approximately 89% of them seen just once. The entry originates in a study of control samples from healthy donors and cancer patients. Input material: blood. The chain has TRBV24-1 and TRBJ2-2, with D perhaps matching TRBD2 (6 bases). The receptor was derived from a woman aged 18 to 35 in good health. CDR3 residues: CATSDPGTPNTGELFF. DNA for the CDR3: TGTGCCACCAGTGACCCCGGGACTCCGAACACCGGGGAGCTGTTTTTT.